The rows below give T cell receptor beta chains drawn from one sample of a study of technical replicates of blood from a few donors. Assay used: immunoSEQ multiplex PCR; TCRdb lists only in-frame clones, some missing. Altogether some 48,000 clones are present, around 95% being singletons, with the ten largest covering 0.39%. Sequenced input: T cells isolated from PBMCs. These receptors were obtained from a human donor in good health. Both conserved end residues are part of each CDR3. Each record gives: J gene, V gene, clone size, D gene, CDR3 protein, CDR3 DNA. A D gene is named only where the DNA matches it firmly. Size values are once, few and many counts, or a class for expanded clones, and some rows have none.

>TRBJ1-5|TRBV27|-|-
CASSFGGGAYSNQPQHF
TGTGCCAGCAGTTTCGGTGGTGGTGCATATAGCAATCAGCCCCAGCATTTT
>TRBJ1-5|TRBV6-5|-|-
CASSSSLKNSNQPQHF
TGTGCCAGCAGTTCTAGTCTAAAGAATAGCAATCAGCCCCAGCATTTT
>TRBJ2-7|TRBV7-8|-|TRBD2
CASSPERVAGAYEQYF
TGTGCCAGCAGCCCAGAGCGGGTAGCGGGGGCCTACGAGCAGTACTTC
>TRBJ1-1|TRBV19|-|TRBD1
CASGPQGASTEAFF
TGTGCCAGTGGACCCCAGGGGGCAAGTACTGAAGCTTTCTTT
>TRBJ1-1|TRBV4-3|-|TRBD1
CASSDWTGPTEAFF
TGCGCCAGCAGCGACTGGACAGGGCCCACTGAAGCTTTCTTT
>TRBJ2-2|TRBV4-1|once|TRBD2
CASSQAGRTSAPVANTGELFF
TGCGCCAGCAGCCAAGCGGGCAGGACTAGCGCTCCCGTCGCGAACACCGGGGAGCTGTTTTTT
>TRBJ2-2|TRBV30|-|TRBD2
CAWRHNKRETTGELFF
TGTGCCTGGAGGCATAATAAGCGGGAGACGACCGGGGAGCTGTTTTTT
>TRBJ2-7|TRBV2|-|TRBD1
CASRRQGEYYEQYF
TGTGCCAGCAGGAGACAGGGGGAATACTACGAGCAGTACTTC
>TRBJ2-7|TRBV6-5|-|TRBD2
CASSYWGTSGYYEQYF
TGTGCCAGCAGTTACTGGGGGACTAGCGGGTACTACGAGCAGTACTTC
>TRBJ2-5|TRBV5-5|-|TRBD2
CASSNYLAGEETQYF
TGTGCCAGCAGCAACTATCTAGCGGGAGAAGAGACCCAGTACTTC
>TRBJ2-7|TRBV6-5|once|TRBD1
CASSYSTGSPYEQYF
TGTGCCAGCAGTTACTCGACAGGGTCCCCCTACGAGCAGTACTTC
>TRBJ2-3|TRBV4-2|-|TRBD2
CASSQDGRLAALTDTQYF
TGTGCCAGCAGCCAAGATGGAAGACTAGCGGCCCTCACAGATACGCAGTATTTT
>TRBJ2-6|TRBV30|-|-
CAWSSDSSGANVLTF
TGTGCCTGGAGTTCGGACAGCTCTGGGGCCAACGTCCTGACTTTC